Listed below are T cell receptor beta chains from one sample, sequenced in a study of siplizumab effects on memory and regulatory T cells. Some clones are missing from TCRdb's copy, which holds only in-frame ones; the method was immunoSEQ multiplex PCR. The table shows more than 60,000 clones, with 93% occurring only once. What was sequenced was CD8+ T cells sorted from blood. The receptor set was obtained from a human donor in good health. CDR3s leave out the opening cysteine and the closing phenylalanine or tryptophan. The order of the fields is J gene, clone size, V gene, CDR3 protein. Rows give clone size only sometimes, using once, few, many, or a class for an expanded clone.

j_gene: TRBJ2-3
abundance: -
v_gene: TRBV7-6
CDR3aa: ASSLGGTPFTDTQY

j_gene: TRBJ2-5
abundance: -
v_gene: TRBV6-5
CDR3aa: ASLWSGGGRETQY

j_gene: TRBJ2-1
abundance: -
v_gene: TRBV6-4
CDR3aa: ASSDGTYNEQF

j_gene: TRBJ2-7
abundance: -
v_gene: TRBV27
CDR3aa: ASRLIGTATYEQY

j_gene: TRBJ1-1
abundance: -
v_gene: TRBV5-8
CDR3aa: ASSSTGGAF

j_gene: TRBJ2-3
abundance: -
v_gene: TRBV6-4
CDR3aa: ASSDSTGAVTDTQY

j_gene: TRBJ1-2
abundance: -
v_gene: TRBV4-3
CDR3aa: ASSQDQEGGYT

j_gene: TRBJ2-7
abundance: -
v_gene: TRBV29-1
CDR3aa: SVAEGQGPYEQY

j_gene: TRBJ1-1
abundance: -
v_gene: TRBV6-1
CDR3aa: ASSEPRIGVGNTEAF

j_gene: TRBJ2-2
abundance: -
v_gene: TRBV4-3
CDR3aa: ASSQRTANFVDTGELF

j_gene: TRBJ2-3
abundance: -
v_gene: TRBV7-6
CDR3aa: ASSLVVAASTDTQY

j_gene: TRBJ1-5
abundance: -
v_gene: TRBV10-1
CDR3aa: ASRGRQGIQPQH

j_gene: TRBJ1-5
abundance: -
v_gene: TRBV5-5
CDR3aa: ASSLAGDTYQPQH

j_gene: TRBJ1-1
abundance: -
v_gene: TRBV9
CDR3aa: ASSGRDGDTEAF

j_gene: TRBJ2-2
abundance: -
v_gene: TRBV7-9
CDR3aa: AVGGNTGELF

j_gene: TRBJ1-5
abundance: -
v_gene: TRBV27
CDR3aa: ASSLSANTDRDTHQPQH

j_gene: TRBJ2-7
abundance: -
v_gene: TRBV5-5
CDR3aa: ASSPETPLASYEQY

j_gene: TRBJ2-1
abundance: once
v_gene: TRBV11-1
CDR3aa: ASSITPGLHNEQF

j_gene: TRBJ1-1
abundance: -
v_gene: TRBV19
CDR3aa: ASTGQGDTEAF

j_gene: TRBJ2-7
abundance: -
v_gene: TRBV4-2
CDR3aa: ASSPGSGGAGEQY

j_gene: TRBJ2-1
abundance: -
v_gene: TRBV23-1
CDR3aa: ASSPPGGSYNEQF

j_gene: TRBJ1-1
abundance: -
v_gene: TRBV28
CDR3aa: ASGKGLNTEAF

j_gene: TRBJ1-2
abundance: -
v_gene: TRBV11-2
CDR3aa: ASSLGQGFGYT

j_gene: TRBJ1-2
abundance: -
v_gene: TRBV13
CDR3aa: ASSPILGSFGYT

j_gene: TRBJ2-5
abundance: -
v_gene: TRBV7-2
CDR3aa: ASSWDVGGLEKPQY

j_gene: TRBJ2-7
abundance: -
v_gene: TRBV6-6
CDR3aa: ASRESTADLYYEQY

j_gene: TRBJ1-2
abundance: -
v_gene: TRBV27
CDR3aa: ASSEAGQVLGYT

j_gene: TRBJ1-3
abundance: -
v_gene: TRBV30
CDR3aa: AWSGQQGGNTIY

j_gene: TRBJ1-4
abundance: -
v_gene: TRBV7-6
CDR3aa: ASSLEAGLNEKLF

j_gene: TRBJ1-1
abundance: -
v_gene: TRBV4-3
CDR3aa: ASSQEQGAEAF

j_gene: TRBJ1-2
abundance: -
v_gene: TRBV7-8
CDR3aa: ASSFDGSPGGYT

j_gene: TRBJ2-7
abundance: -
v_gene: TRBV9
CDR3aa: ASSVGAGEQY

j_gene: TRBJ2-5
abundance: -
v_gene: TRBV11-3
CDR3aa: ASSPGRGGFETQY

j_gene: TRBJ2-7
abundance: few
v_gene: TRBV14
CDR3aa: ASSQGEQY

j_gene: TRBJ2-1
abundance: -
v_gene: TRBV7-2
CDR3aa: ASSFGNEQF

j_gene: TRBJ2-1
abundance: -
v_gene: TRBV27
CDR3aa: ASSRTASEQF

j_gene: TRBJ2-5
abundance: few
v_gene: TRBV11-3
CDR3aa: ASSPYYGVKTQY

j_gene: TRBJ2-7
abundance: -
v_gene: TRBV4-3
CDR3aa: ASSQDHRQDGIYEQY

j_gene: TRBJ1-2
abundance: -
v_gene: TRBV15
CDR3aa: ATSRDRTIYGYT

j_gene: TRBJ2-1
abundance: -
v_gene: TRBV5-4
CDR3aa: ASSRWPGDDNEQF

j_gene: TRBJ2-5
abundance: -
v_gene: TRBV6-5
CDR3aa: ASRGTGEETQY

j_gene: TRBJ1-2
abundance: -
v_gene: TRBV6-5
CDR3aa: ASSYVPGLYGYT

j_gene: TRBJ1-1
abundance: -
v_gene: TRBV28
CDR3aa: ASSGTGTEAF

j_gene: TRBJ2-7
abundance: -
v_gene: TRBV9
CDR3aa: ASSPSGEAYEQY

j_gene: TRBJ2-7
abundance: once
v_gene: TRBV23-1
CDR3aa: ASSQSGGHEQY

j_gene: TRBJ2-1
abundance: -
v_gene: TRBV19
CDR3aa: ASILSTSGGADEQF

j_gene: TRBJ2-3
abundance: -
v_gene: TRBV9
CDR3aa: ASSVYRASTDTQY

j_gene: TRBJ2-7
abundance: -
v_gene: TRBV4-2
CDR3aa: ASSLPQDRGRSEQY

j_gene: TRBJ2-1
abundance: -
v_gene: TRBV9
CDR3aa: ASSVAMYGEQF